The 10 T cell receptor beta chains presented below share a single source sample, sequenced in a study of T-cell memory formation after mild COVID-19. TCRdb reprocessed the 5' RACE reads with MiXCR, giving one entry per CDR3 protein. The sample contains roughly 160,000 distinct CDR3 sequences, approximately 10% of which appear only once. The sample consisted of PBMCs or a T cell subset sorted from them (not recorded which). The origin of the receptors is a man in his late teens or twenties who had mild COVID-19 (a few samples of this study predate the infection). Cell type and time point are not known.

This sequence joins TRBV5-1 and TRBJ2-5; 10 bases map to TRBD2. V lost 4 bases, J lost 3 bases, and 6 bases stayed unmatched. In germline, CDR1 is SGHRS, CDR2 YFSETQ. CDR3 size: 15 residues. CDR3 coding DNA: TGCGCCAGCAGCCACGGGACTAGCGTTGAAGAGACCCAGTACTTC. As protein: CASSHGTSVEETQYF.

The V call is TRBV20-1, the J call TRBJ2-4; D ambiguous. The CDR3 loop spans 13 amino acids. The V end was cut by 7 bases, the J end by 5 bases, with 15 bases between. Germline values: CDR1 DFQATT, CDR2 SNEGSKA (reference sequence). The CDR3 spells CSGRGPAQNIQYF. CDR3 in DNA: TGCAGTGGGAGAGGTCCCGCGCAAAACATTCAGTACTTC.

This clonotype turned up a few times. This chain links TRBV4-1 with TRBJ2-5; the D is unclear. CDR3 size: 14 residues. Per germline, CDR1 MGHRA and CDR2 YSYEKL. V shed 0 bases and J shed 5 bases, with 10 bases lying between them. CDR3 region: CASSQDAPGETQYF. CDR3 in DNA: TGCGCCAGCAGCCAAGACGCCCCAGGCGAGACCCAGTACTTC.

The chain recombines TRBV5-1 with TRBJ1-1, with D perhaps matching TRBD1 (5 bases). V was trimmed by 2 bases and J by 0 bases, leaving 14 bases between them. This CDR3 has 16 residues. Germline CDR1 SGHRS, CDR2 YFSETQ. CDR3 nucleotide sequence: TGCGCCAGCAGCTTTTCCGGGGGAGTCATGAACACTGAAGCTTTCTTT. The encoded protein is CASSFSGGVMNTEAFF.

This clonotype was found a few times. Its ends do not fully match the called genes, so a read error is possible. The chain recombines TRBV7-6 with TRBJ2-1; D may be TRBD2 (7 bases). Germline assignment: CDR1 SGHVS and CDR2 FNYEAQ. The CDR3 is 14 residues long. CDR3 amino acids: CASSLEGGVSPNIF. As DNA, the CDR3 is TGTGCCAGCAGCTTAGAGGGGGGGGTTAGCCCGAATATCTTC.

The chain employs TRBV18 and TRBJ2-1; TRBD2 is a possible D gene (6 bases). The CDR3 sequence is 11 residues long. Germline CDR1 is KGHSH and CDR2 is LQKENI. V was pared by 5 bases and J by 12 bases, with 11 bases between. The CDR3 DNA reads TGTGCCAGCTCAGAGGAGGAGGGGCAGTTCTTC. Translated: CASSEEEGQFF.

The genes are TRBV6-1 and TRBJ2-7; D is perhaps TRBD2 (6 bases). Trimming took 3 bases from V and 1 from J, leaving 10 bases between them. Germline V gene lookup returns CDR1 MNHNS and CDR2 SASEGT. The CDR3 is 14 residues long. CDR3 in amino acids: CASSEEGPSYEQYF. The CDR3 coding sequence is TGTGCCAGCAGTGAGGAGGGGCCATCCTACGAGCAGTACTTC.

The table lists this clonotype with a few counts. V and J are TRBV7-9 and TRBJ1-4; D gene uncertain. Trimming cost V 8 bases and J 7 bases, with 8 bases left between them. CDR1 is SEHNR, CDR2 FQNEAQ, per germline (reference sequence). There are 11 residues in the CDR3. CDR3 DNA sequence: TGTGCCAGCGAAGAGGGTGAAAAACTGTTTTTT. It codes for CASEEGEKLFF.

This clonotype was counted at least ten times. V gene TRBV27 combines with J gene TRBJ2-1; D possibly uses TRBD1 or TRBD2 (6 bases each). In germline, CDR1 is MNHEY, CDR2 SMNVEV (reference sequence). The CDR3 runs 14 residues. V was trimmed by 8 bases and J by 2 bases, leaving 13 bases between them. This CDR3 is CASALGGTYNEQFF. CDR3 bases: TGTGCCAGCGCCCTCGGGGGCACCTACAATGAGCAGTTCTTC.

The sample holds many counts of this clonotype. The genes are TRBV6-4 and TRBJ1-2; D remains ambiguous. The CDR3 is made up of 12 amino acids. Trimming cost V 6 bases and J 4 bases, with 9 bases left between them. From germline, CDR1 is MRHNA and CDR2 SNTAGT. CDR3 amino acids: CASRHLTYGYTF. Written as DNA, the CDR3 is TGTGCCAGCAGACACCTGACCTATGGCTACACCTTC.